This entry is about one T cell receptor (beta chain). There is no known antigen for this receptor. Qualities for individual bases were not recorded, and no much larger clone is one base off. These data belong to a study of STAT5B mutations in CD4+ large granular lymphocyte leukemia (dated by TCRdb to about 2022). At the level of the whole study: Among the healthy controls, the CDR3 'QG' motif was associated with a particular HLA allele. Flow cytometry performed on FACSCanto II or FACSVerse showed that the purified fractions had more than 95% purity among lymphocytes. The study compared the TCRbeta repertoires of patients with CD4+ T-cell large granular lymphocyte leukemia against the TCRbeta repertoires of healthy blood donors.

The paper's findings and limits, for the study overall: CD4-sorted patient repertoires appeared more clonal than healthy CD4+ repertoires, and this difference persisted after removing the putative leukemic clones. The main leukemic clonotypes were found to be private to each patient, although about 25% of the main leukemic clonotypes were detected at low frequency in the non-leukemic repertoires of other patients. The data were not HLA-matched, and the higher clonality in CD4+ T-LGLL than in CD8+ T-LGLL could be due to the relatively small sample size.

Healthy controls were approximately 40 blood donors whose buffy coats came from the Finnish Red Cross blood service. All TCR-sequenced material derived from peripheral blood: patient blood samples and healthy donor buffy coats. Peripheral blood mononuclear cells were isolated by Ficoll-Hypaque gradient centrifugation. CD4+ cells were purified magnetically from the buffy coats of healthy controls. Genomic DNA was extracted with the Gentra Puregene Cell and Tissue kit and quantified on a Qubit 2.0 fluorometer. The immunoSEQ assay at survey resolution was used to sequence TCRbeta rearrangements from genomic DNA. Under the source paper's analysis protocol: In the TCR sequencing data, the smallest productive clonotype frequency that could be detected was 2.59 x 10-5. Analyses included only productive TCRbeta rearrangements, meaning complete and in-frame sequences. Clonality for each sample was calculated as Simpson clonality in the immunoSEQ Analyzer version 3.0. Clones were binned by frequency as very rare, small, medium, large (1-20%) or hyperexpanded (>20%). Generation probabilities were estimated with OLGA 1.2.3, V-gene circos plots were made with VDJtools, specificities were looked up in VDJdb, and CDR3 motifs were identified with GLIPH. Entries here come from immuneACCESS through TCRdb and include only in-frame sequences with V and J called. Some clones fail to appear in such tables; in the studies checked, an unresolved V gene covers under half of the shortfall, and the cause of the remainder is unknown. The DNA was the basis for D and trimming; V, J and clone size are from that table. Across this sample there are about 31,000 clones, with 85% to 90% seen only once. The biggest ten clones account for around 0.38% of the sample.

Sample: CD4+ T cells from blood buffy coats. The receptor was isolated from a human donor in good health.

The DNA sequence is given as TGTGCCATCACCCCCCGGGACAGAGACTATGGCTACACCTTC. It translates to CAITPRDRDYGYTF. The chain joins TRBV10-3 to TRBJ1-2; 7 nucleotides in the junction match TRBD1. Inclusive of the bounding cysteine and phenylalanine, the CDR3 is 14 residues long. Only the CDR3 part of the read is kept: 42 bases, read in frame from the first base. The germline V gene yields ENHRY for CDR1 and SYGVKD for CDR2. Trimming takes 7 bases off V and 3 bases off J; junction bases not matched to a gene: 8.